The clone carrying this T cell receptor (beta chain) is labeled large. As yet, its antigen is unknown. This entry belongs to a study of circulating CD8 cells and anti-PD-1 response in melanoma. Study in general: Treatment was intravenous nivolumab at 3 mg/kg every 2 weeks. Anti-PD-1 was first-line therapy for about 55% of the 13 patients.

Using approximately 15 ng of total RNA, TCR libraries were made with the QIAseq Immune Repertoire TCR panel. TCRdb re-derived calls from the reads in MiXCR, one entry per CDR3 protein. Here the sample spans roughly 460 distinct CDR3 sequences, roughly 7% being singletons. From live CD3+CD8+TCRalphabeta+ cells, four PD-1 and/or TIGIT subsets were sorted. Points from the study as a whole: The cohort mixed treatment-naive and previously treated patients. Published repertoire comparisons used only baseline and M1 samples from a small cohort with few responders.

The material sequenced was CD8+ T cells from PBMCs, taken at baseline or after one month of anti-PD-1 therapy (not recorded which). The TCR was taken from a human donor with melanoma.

CDR3 nucleotides: TGCAGCGTTGTAAAGGGTAGCACAGATACGCAGTATTTT. Protein product: CSVVKGSTDTQYF. This chain joins TRBV29-1 and TRBJ2-3; the D is unclear. CDR3 size: 13 residues. Germline-derived CDR1 and CDR2 are SQVTM and ANQGSEA. Trimming left V 4 bases short and J 0 bases short, with 8 bases between.